The 26 T cell receptor beta chains reported below all come from one sample, sequenced in a study of beta chain features in type 1 diabetes. Sequencing targeted expressed TCRB transcripts, as all isolated RNA had been reverse transcribed. Sequencing was performed with immunoSEQ multiplex PCR; in TCRdb, only in-frame clones are kept and a portion is missing. The table shows roughly 140,000 clones, with roughly 8% occurring only once. The sequenced sample consisted of central memory CD4+ T cells from blood. The source is a man younger than 35 in good health.

In this sample, this clone turned up many times. CDR3 nucleotides: TGCGCCAGCAGCCAAGAAGTCGCAGGGTCTAGGGAAAAACTGTTTTTT. The encoded protein is CASSQEVAGSREKLFF. This chain links TRBV4-3 with TRBJ1-4; D possibly corresponds to TRBD1 (5 bases). V shed 0 bases and J shed 8 bases, with 16 bases lying between them. Germline V gives CDR1 LGHNA, CDR2 YSLEER. The CDR3 is 16 residues long.

This clone was seen a few times. J is TRBJ1-2 and V is TRBV7-2; the match to TRBD1 covers 7 bases. The CDR3 spans 14 residues. V lost 5 bases and J lost 4; bases outside the gene matches: 7. CDR1 and CDR2 from the germline V gene are SGHTA and FQGNSA. The CDR3 bases are TGTGCCAGCAGCCAGGGGACAGCGAGCTATGGCTACACCTTC. This translates into CASSQGTASYGYTF.

This clone appeared many times. This chain links TRBV28 with TRBJ1-2; 9 bases agree with TRBD1. The CDR3 totals 14 residues. CDR1 and CDR2 from the germline V gene are MDHEN and SYDVKM. The trim removed 6 bases at V and 3 bases at J, leaving 5 bases unmatched. The CDR3 is CASSPTGGHYGYTF. The CDR3 bases are TGTGCCAGCAGCCCGACAGGGGGTCACTATGGCTACACCTTC.

V usage is TRBV28 and J usage is TRBJ1-3, with 7 bases lining up with TRBD1. The V gene's germline CDR1 is MDHEN and CDR2 SYDVKM. The CDR3 has 13 amino acids. Trimming at V came to 8 bases and at J to 4 bases, leaving 5 bases not matched to a gene. The CDR3 DNA reads as TGTGCCAGCCTACGACAGGGCGGAAACACCATATATTTT. It is translated as CASLRQGGNTIYF.

Many counts were recorded for this clone. The chain joins TRBV5-1 to TRBJ2-7; TRBD1 aligns across 9 bases. Germline V gene sequence: CDR1 SGHRS, CDR2 YFSETQ. Trimming removed 4 bases from V and 5 bases from J; junction bases left unmatched: 4. The CDR3 length is 13 residues. The CDR3 reads CASSTGTGNEQYF. In nucleotides, the CDR3 is TGCGCCAGCAGCACCGGGACAGGGAACGAGCAGTACTTC.

The chain links TRBV4-1 to TRBJ1-5; TRBD1 matches at 8 bases. Per germline, CDR1 MGHRA and CDR2 YSYEKL. The CDR3 totals 14 residues. Trimming at V came to 4 bases and at J to 3 bases, leaving 2 bases not matched to a gene. The CDR3 DNA reads as TGCGCCAGCAGCCTGGACAGGGTCAATCAGCCCCAGCATTTT. Translated, it gives CASSLDRVNQPQHF.

This clone occurred a few times. The rearrangement links TRBV28 to TRBJ2-1; 12 bases align to TRBD1. Per germline, CDR1 MDHEN and CDR2 SYDVKM. V shed 4 bases and J 10 bases; nucleotides not matched to a gene: 11. CDR3 length: 16 residues. The CDR3 here is CASSSSGTGGPGEQFF. CDR3 sequence (DNA): TGTGCCAGCAGTTCTTCCGGGACAGGGGGCCCCGGGGAGCAGTTCTTC.

This chain connects TRBV5-4 to TRBJ1-3; D is unclear. Trimming left V 1 base short and J 0 bases short, with 11 bases between. Looked up from germline, CDR1 is SGHNT and CDR2 is YYREEE (reference sequence). The CDR3 is 16 amino acids. The CDR3 reads CASSLSQIFSGNTIYF. CDR3 sequence (DNA): TGTGCCAGCAGCTTGTCTCAGATTTTCTCTGGAAACACCATATATTTT.

There are a few counts of this clone. V gene TRBV5-1 combines with J gene TRBJ2-7; 7 nucleotides line up with TRBD2. Germline CDR1 and CDR2: SGHRS and YFSETQ. Trimming cost V 4 bases and J 5 bases; bases outside gene matches: 12. This CDR3 is built from 15 residues. The CDR3 DNA reads as TGCGCCAGCAGCGGGGGGGGAGCGGGAAGGGACGAGCAGTACTTC. Translation gives CASSGGGAGRDEQYF.

This clone came up a few times. V usage is TRBV5-1 and J usage is TRBJ2-6; TRBD1 matches at 10 bases. V lost 5 bases and J lost 1; bases outside the gene matches: 3. CDR1 SGHRS and CDR2 YFSETQ come from the germline V gene. CDR3 length equals 16 residues. The CDR3 region is CASSWTGGSGANVLTF. In DNA, the CDR3 is TGCGCCAGCAGTTGGACAGGGGGTTCTGGGGCCAACGTCCTGACTTTC. The entire variable domain, with the rest obtained from reference TRBV5-1 and TRBJ2-6, is as follows: KAGVTQTPRYLIKTRGQQVTLSCSPISGHRSVSWYQQTPGQGLQFLFEYFSETQRNKGNFPGRFSGRQFSNSRSEMNVSTLELGDSALYLCASSWTGGSGANVLTFGAGSRLTVL.

The rearrangement links TRBV5-6 to TRBJ1-1, with D possibly TRBD1 on 6 matching bases. Germline CDR1 is SGHDT and CDR2 is YYEEEE. V was pared by 2 bases and J by 4 bases, with 12 bases between. The CDR3 has 14 residues. CDR3 DNA sequence: TGTGCCAGCAGCTTACCAGGGGTTCTCACTGAAGCTTTCTTT. This gives the protein CASSLPGVLTEAFF.

The table lists this clone with many counts. V is TRBV29-1 and J is TRBJ2-1, with D perhaps TRBD1 (6 bases). Germline CDR1 is SQVTM and CDR2 is ANQGSEA. The CDR3 spans 12 residues. V lost 8 bases to trimming and J lost 6 bases, with 14 bases between them. In nucleotides, the CDR3 is TGCAGCTCGGGACACCCAGGCAATGAGCAGTTCTTC. This encodes CSSGHPGNEQFF.

This clone was found a few times. The J gene is TRBJ1-5, the V gene TRBV7-7; D call uncertain. Germline V CDR1 and CDR2: SSHAT, FNYEAQ (reference sequence). The V end lost 2 bases, the J end lost 6 bases, and 8 bases lay between the germline ends. This CDR3 region has 13 residues. The CDR3 region has the DNA TGTGCCAGCAGCTTAAGTCGGGGTCAGCCCCAGCATTTT. This gives the protein CASSLSRGQPQHF.

This clone has ten or more counts. This chain joins TRBV28 and TRBJ2-7, with a possible D match to TRBD1 (6 bases). Germline CDR1 reads MDHEN; CDR2 reads SYDVKM. V was pared by 7 bases and J by 3 bases, with 16 bases between. CDR3 length equals 14 residues. CDR3 nucleotides: TGTGCCAGCACCATACCGGACAGCCGCTACGAGCAGTACTTC. Encoded protein: CASTIPDSRYEQYF.

The sample holds a few counts of this clone. The J gene is TRBJ2-3, the V gene TRBV19, with D hard to call. The CDR3 runs 14 residues. V was clipped by 5 bases and J by 0 bases, with 9 bases between them. Germline CDR1 LNHDA, CDR2 SQIVND (reference sequence). Here the CDR3 reads CASSPGSSTDTQYF. The CDR3 bases are TGTGCCAGTAGTCCAGGCTCTAGCACAGATACGCAGTATTTT.

The rearrangement links TRBV30 to TRBJ1-4; 8 bases align to TRBD1. This CDR3 contains 14 residues. J gave up 8 bases and V 3 bases, and 8 bases lay outside the gene matches. Per the germline V gene, CDR1 is GTSNPN and CDR2 is SVGIG (reference sequence). For the CDR3, the DNA is TGTGCCTGGAGCACTCAGGGGGCAGGGGAAAAACTGTTTTTT. Its translation: CAWSTQGAGEKLFF. Based on the CDR3 plus reference TRBV30 and TRBJ1-4, the full variable domain is SQTIHQWPATLVQPVGSPLSLECTVEGTSNPNLYWYRQAAGRGLQLLFYSVGIGQISSEVPQNLSASRPQDRQFILSSKKLLLSDSGFYLCAWSTQGAGEKLFFGSGTQLSVL.

In this sample, this clone turned up a few times. CDR3 sequence (DNA): TGCGCCAGCAGCTTGGCGGGGACAGTACAAGAGACCCAGTACTTC. Protein: CASSLAGTVQETQYF. The chain recombines TRBV5-1 with TRBJ2-5; the match to TRBD1 covers 7 bases. The V segment lost 0 bases and the J segment 2 bases; nucleotides outside the gene matches: 4. CDR1 is SGHRS, CDR2 YFSETQ, per germline. This CDR3 region has 15 residues. The full variable domain, with the rest looked up from reference TRBV5-1 and TRBJ2-5, is KAGVTQTPRYLIKTRGQQVTLSCSPISGHRSVSWYQQTPGQGLQFLFEYFSETQRNKGNFPGRFSGRQFSNSRSEMNVSTLELGDSALYLCASSLAGTVQETQYFGPGTRLLVL.

The chain joins TRBV28 to TRBJ1-4, with TRBD1 identical over 7 bases. Germline assignment: CDR1 MDHEN and CDR2 SYDVKM. This CDR3 has 17 amino acids. V lost 3 bases to trimming and J lost 4 bases; unmatched junction nucleotides: 11. The CDR3 DNA reads as TGTGCCAGCAGTTTCATTGCACCGGGACAGATTAATGAAAAACTGTTTTTT. It codes for CASSFIAPGQINEKLFF.

This sequence joins TRBV6-1 and TRBJ2-3; 9 bases match TRBD2. The V gene end was trimmed by 6 bases and the J gene end by 3 bases; junction bases not matched to a gene: 4. Germline loops: CDR1 MNHNS, CDR2 SASEGT. The CDR3 runs 14 residues. Here the CDR3 reads CASRPSGTTDTQYF. DNA of the CDR3: TGTGCCAGCAGGCCTAGCGGGACTACAGATACGCAGTATTTT.

This clone was observed a handful of times. Other DNA sequences in the sample encode the same CDR3. The genes are TRBV5-1 and TRBJ2-1; D is unclear. The CDR3 runs 13 residues. CDR1 SGHRS and CDR2 YFSETQ come from the germline V gene. V was trimmed by 0 bases and J by 7 bases, leaving 8 bases between them. The CDR3 nucleotides are TGCGCCAGCAGCTTGGCCGAGCGAAATGAGCAGTTCTTC. Translating it yields CASSLAERNEQFF. The variable domain in full, completed from reference TRBV5-1 and TRBJ2-1, reads KAGVTQTPRYLIKTRGQQVTLSCSPISGHRSVSWYQQTPGQGLQFLFEYFSETQRNKGNFPGRFSGRQFSNSRSEMNVSTLELGDSALYLCASSLAERNEQFFGPGTRLTVL.

This clone was counted between two and nine times. The chain combines TRBV7-2 with TRBJ2-1, with D perhaps TRBD2 (7 bases). The V gene's germline CDR1 is SGHTA and CDR2 FQGNSA. The CDR3 sequence is 15 residues long. V lost 5 bases and J 4 bases, leaving 15 bases between the germline ends. The CDR3 loop reads CASSRGARVYNEQFF. CDR3 bases: TGTGCCAGCAGCCGGGGGGCCAGGGTGTACAATGAGCAGTTCTTC.

This clone turned up a few times. The sample has other DNA sequences that encode this CDR3 too. The CDR3 DNA reads as TGCGCCAGCAGCTTGGAGGGGGCGGGGCAAGAGACCCAGTACTTC. It yields the protein CASSLEGAGQETQYF. This chain connects TRBV5-1 to TRBJ2-5; weak D call: TRBD1 (7 bases). This CDR3 is built from 15 residues. Trimming left V 0 bases short and J 2 bases short, with 11 bases between. Germline CDR1 is SGHRS and CDR2 is YFSETQ. The full variable domain, rest sourced from reference TRBV5-1 and TRBJ2-5, is KAGVTQTPRYLIKTRGQQVTLSCSPISGHRSVSWYQQTPGQGLQFLFEYFSETQRNKGNFPGRFSGRQFSNSRSEMNVSTLELGDSALYLCASSLEGAGQETQYFGPGTRLLVL.

This clone has more than one count but fewer than ten. The V and J genes are TRBV5-6 and TRBJ1-6; no clear D gene. The germline V gene encodes CDR1 SGHDT and CDR2 YYEEEE. The V end was cut by 5 bases, the J end by 6 bases, with 18 bases between. This CDR3 region has 16 residues. The CDR3 region has the DNA TGTGCCAGCAGTCGAAGCCGAGGAGTAGGTAATTCACCCCTCCACTTT. This codes for CASSRSRGVGNSPLHF. Full variable domain (outside the CDR3, taken from reference TRBV5-6 and TRBJ1-6): DAGVTQSPTHLIKTRGQQVTLRCSPKSGHDTVSWYQQALGQGPQFIFQYYEEEERQRGNFPDRFSGHQFPNYSSELNVNALLLGDSALYLCASSRSRGVGNSPLHFGNGTRLTVT.

This chain uses TRBV19 with TRBJ2-5, with 9 bases identical to TRBD1. The J call could be wrong; TRBJ2-7 is a better fit for the DNA end. The CDR3 is 12 amino acids. Germline values: CDR1 LNHDA, CDR2 SQIVND (reference sequence). CDR3 protein: CATTGQGYEQYF. The CDR3 nucleotides are TGTGCCACCACGGGACAGGGCTACGAGCAGTACTTC.

Only a few counts were recorded for this clone. V and J are TRBV19 and TRBJ2-1, with unresolved D. This CDR3 has 12 amino acids. Germline V lookup: CDR1 LNHDA, CDR2 SQIVND (reference sequence). Trimming stripped 5 bases from V and 9 bases from J, with 11 bases between. The CDR3 bases are TGTGCCAGTAGTTCCCATTTCGGTGAGCAGTTCTTC. Translating it yields CASSSHFGEQFF.

This clone was detected only a few times. V is TRBV7-2 and J is TRBJ2-7; 11 bases are a match to TRBD2. CDR3 length: 15 residues. The germline V gene has CDR1 SGHTA and CDR2 FQGNSA. The junction had 4 bases not matched to a gene; V was cut back by 6 bases and J by 0 bases. As DNA, the CDR3 is TGTGCCAGCAGACTCGGACTAGCGGGCTCCTACGAGCAGTACTTC. Protein sequence: CASRLGLAGSYEQYF.